These 32 T cell receptor beta chains share one sample of origin, sequenced in a study of PD-1 blockade in mismatch repair-deficient tumors. Here immunoSEQ multiplex PCR was the method, and the copy in TCRdb shows in-frame clones only, minus some. The sample records some 100,000 clones, 82% being singletons. This specimen was peripheral blood, taken about eight months after starting pembrolizumab. These receptor sequences come from an adult with mismatch repair-deficient cancer.

V usage is TRBV28 and J usage is TRBJ2-7; 7 bases map to TRBD1. The trim removed 6 bases at V and 2 bases at J, leaving 7 bases unmatched. Germline CDR1 reads MDHEN; CDR2 reads SYDVKM. The CDR3 runs 14 residues. CDR3 region: CASREDRTTYEQYF. For the CDR3, the DNA is TGTGCCAGCAGGGAGGACAGGACGACCTACGAGCAGTACTTC.

The chain has TRBV5-1 and TRBJ2-2; 10 nucleotides match TRBD2. Unmatched junction bases numbered 11, after V lost 3 bases and J lost 0 bases. CDR1 and CDR2 from the germline V gene are SGHRS and YFSETQ. The CDR3 loop spans 19 amino acids. This CDR3 reads CASSSRLAGGNTNTGELFF. CDR3 DNA sequence: TGCGCCAGCAGCTCCCGGTTAGCGGGAGGTAATACGAACACCGGGGAGCTGTTTTTT.

The chain combines TRBV7-2 with TRBJ1-4; D is possibly TRBD1 (5 bases). V was trimmed by 1 base and J by 1 base, leaving 7 bases between them. The CDR3 spans 15 residues. Germline V gene data show CDR1 as SGHTA and CDR2 as FQGNSA. In DNA, the CDR3 is TGTGCCAGCAGCTTAGTTAGGGGAACTAATGAAAAACTGTTTTTT. As protein: CASSLVRGTNEKLFF.

The V gene is TRBV20-1, the J gene TRBJ1-2; 7 nucleotides line up with TRBD1. In germline, CDR1 is DFQATT, CDR2 SNEGSKA (reference sequence). V shed 4 bases and J 7 bases; nucleotides not matched to a gene: 3. This CDR3 region has 11 residues. CDR3 loop: CSATWTGGYTF. Written as DNA, the CDR3 is TGCAGTGCTACTTGGACAGGTGGCTACACCTTC.

This sequence joins TRBV6-1 and TRBJ1-1; D unclear. The germline V gene encodes CDR1 MNHNS and CDR2 SASEGT. The CDR3 totals 17 residues. Trimming stripped 4 bases from V and 1 base from J, with 19 bases between. Here the CDR3 reads CASSGKGFSRGNTEAFF. CDR3 bases: TGTGCCAGCAGTGGGAAGGGATTTTCACGGGGGAACACTGAAGCTTTCTTT.

The rearrangement joins TRBV29-1 to TRBJ1-1; possible D gene TRBD1, 6 bases. The CDR3 has 13 amino acids. The V end lost 7 bases, the J end lost 3 bases, and 15 bases lay between the germline ends. Germline CDR1 reads SQVTM; CDR2 reads ANQGSEA. The CDR3 DNA reads TGCAGCGCTGGGGGGGGGCCTGACACTGAAGCTTTCTTT. Residues: CSAGGGPDTEAFF.

The chain carries TRBV14 and TRBJ2-7; no firm D call. V was clipped by 1 base and J by 6 bases, with 10 bases between them. This CDR3 has 13 residues. The germline CDR1 and CDR2 sequences are SGHDN and FVKESK. CDR3 coding DNA: TGTGCCAGCAGCCAAGTCGGTTCTACCGAGCAGTACTTC. This encodes CASSQVGSTEQYF. The full variable domain, in which reference TRBV14 and TRBJ2-7 provide the parts outside the CDR3, is EAGVTQFPSHSVIEKGQTVTLRCDPISGHDNLYWYRRVMGKEIKFLLHFVKESKQDESGMPNNRFLAERTGGTYSTLKVQPAELEDSGVYFCASSQVGSTEQYFGPGTRLTVT.

The J gene is TRBJ2-2, the V gene TRBV1; TRBD1 is the table's D call, not checked against the DNA. TRBV1 is given as a pseudogene. CDR3 length equals 13 residues. CDR3 loop: CTSSQTRVGELFF. As DNA, the CDR3 is TGCACCAGCAGCCAAACCAGGGTCGGGGAGCTGTTTTTT.

J is TRBJ1-1 and V is TRBV5-4; D may be TRBD1 (6 bases). The CDR3 has 16 residues. V was pared by 1 base and J by 6 bases, with 19 bases between. Germline loops: CDR1 SGHNT, CDR2 YYREEE (reference sequence). The CDR3 protein is CASSLPFDRPGAEAFF. The CDR3 coding sequence is TGTGCCAGCAGCTTGCCCTTTGACAGGCCCGGGGCTGAAGCTTTCTTT. Looking up the rest from reference TRBV5-4 and TRBJ1-1 gives the full variable domain: ETGVTQSPTHLIKTRGQQVTLRCSSQSGHNTVSWYQQALGQGPQFIFQYYREEENGRGNFPPRFSGLQFPNYSSELNVNALELDDSALYLCASSLPFDRPGAEAFFGQGTRLTVV.

About this clone: This CDR3 is also generated by other DNA sequences in the sample. The chain recombines TRBV7-9 with TRBJ2-7; D is ambiguous. CDR1 SEHNR and CDR2 FQNEAQ come from the germline V gene (reference sequence). The CDR3 covers 11 residues. With 1 base removed from V and 6 bases from J, the gap between germline ends came to 4 bases. This chain's CDR3 is CASSLGTEQYF. The CDR3 nucleotides read TGTGCCAGCAGCTTAGGGACCGAGCAGTACTTC.

This clone was detected only once. The V and J genes are TRBV6-6 and TRBJ1-2; the D gene is possibly TRBD1 (5 bases). This CDR3 has 13 residues. Germline V gene data show CDR1 as MNHNY and CDR2 as SVGAGI (reference sequence). The V gene lost 5 bases and the J gene lost 1 base, with 8 bases spanning the gap. CDR3 protein: CASSPDSNYGYTF. For the CDR3, the DNA is TGTGCCAGCAGTCCCGACAGTAACTATGGCTACACCTTC.

V is TRBV5-6 and J is TRBJ1-3; perhaps TRBD1 as D (5 bases). This CDR3 has 16 amino acids. Trimming took 0 bases from V and 9 from J, leaving 19 bases between them. Germline loops: CDR1 SGHDT, CDR2 YYEEEE. The CDR3 region is CASSLESARVSGTIYF. The CDR3 region has the DNA TGTGCCAGCAGCTTGGAATCAGCCAGGGTTTCCGGCACCATATATTTT.

This clone came up a few times. V gene TRBV7-2 combines with J gene TRBJ2-7; 9 nucleotides match TRBD2. Germline trimming cut 2 bases from V and 7 bases from J; bases unmatched to any gene: 9. The CDR3 is 15 residues long. In germline, CDR1 is SGHTA, CDR2 FQGNSA. CDR3 protein: CASSLFLAGLGEQYF. As DNA, the CDR3 is TGTGCCAGCAGCTTATTCCTAGCGGGGTTGGGGGAGCAGTACTTC.

The chain combines TRBV25-1 with TRBJ1-1; the D is unclear. The germline V and J ends were trimmed by 0 bases and 8 bases, with 10 bases remaining between them. The germline V gene encodes CDR1 MGHDK and CDR2 SYGVNS. There are 13 residues in the CDR3. The DNA of the CDR3 is TGTGCCAGCAGTGAATACCGGGGTACAGAAGCTTTCTTT. It yields the protein CASSEYRGTEAFF.

V and J are TRBV6-5 and TRBJ2-3; D gene unclear. Germline assignment: CDR1 MNHEY and CDR2 SVGAGI. Trimming stripped 0 bases from V and 9 bases from J, with 10 bases between. This CDR3 has 13 residues. The CDR3 DNA reads TGTGCCAGCAGTTACTCGCTTGATAGGACGCAGTATTTT. Protein: CASSYSLDRTQYF.

The V and J genes are TRBV5-8 and TRBJ2-4, with D unresolved. V lost 3 bases and J lost 11, with 15 bases in between. The V gene's germline CDR1 is SGHTS and CDR2 YDEGEE. The CDR3 loop spans 13 amino acids. CDR3 sequence (DNA): TGTGCCAGCAGCTCGACTCGGCCAGCTCTTCAGTACTTC. Translated, it gives CASSSTRPALQYF.

About this clone: The junction and the germline gene differ at one end; a read error may be behind it. The chain couples TRBV7-7 to TRBJ2-7; 7 positions match TRBD1. CDR1 is SSHAT, CDR2 FNYEAQ, per germline (reference sequence). CDR3 size: 14 residues. The CDR3 nucleotides are TGTGCTAGCAGCCCCGGGACAGAGGACTACGAGCAGTACTTC. It is translated as CASSPGTEDYEQYF. Complete variable domain (other parts from reference TRBV7-7 and TRBJ2-7): GAGVSQSPRYKVTKRGQDVTLRCDPISSHATLYWYQQALGQGPEFLTYFNYEAQPDKSGLPSDRFSAERPEGSISTLTIQRTEQRDSAMYRCASSPGTEDYEQYFGPGTRLTVT.

This clone was counted a few times. The rearrangement uses TRBV6-1 and TRBJ2-2, with D uncertain. Per germline, CDR1 MNHNS and CDR2 SASEGT. V lost 4 bases and J 2 bases, leaving 5 bases between the germline ends. The CDR3 length is 13 residues. CDR3 in amino acids: CASSALNTGELFF. CDR3 bases: TGTGCCAGCAGTGCCCTCAACACCGGGGAGCTGTTTTTT.

V gene TRBV21-1 combines with J gene TRBJ2-3; TRBD2 is taken as the D call from the table, unchecked against the DNA. TRBV21-1 is a documented pseudogene. The CDR3 loop spans 16 amino acids. This chain's CDR3 is CASSKALASGTDTQYF. Here the CDR3 DNA reads TGTGCCAGCAGCAAAGCGCTGGCTAGCGGCACAGATACGCAGTATTTT.

About this clone itself: Additional DNA sequences in this sample encode the identical CDR3. Written as DNA, the CDR3 is TGCGCCAGCAGCTCCGGGACAGGGGGGAGGGAGACCCAGTACTTC. Its protein product is CASSSGTGGRETQYF. This chain uses TRBV5-1 with TRBJ2-5; 11 positions agree with TRBD1. The CDR3 runs 15 residues. CDR1 is SGHRS and CDR2 is YFSETQ in the germline V gene. V trimming: 3 bases; J trimming: 5 bases; junction bases outside the gene matches: 6.

This clone appeared once. V and J are TRBV7-9 and TRBJ1-1, with 10 bases lining up with TRBD1. Looked up from germline, CDR1 is SEHNR and CDR2 is FQNEAQ (reference sequence). There are 18 residues in the CDR3. Germline trimming cut 3 bases from V and 0 bases from J; bases unmatched to any gene: 10. The CDR3 region is CASSFPRDRGKLNTEAFF. CDR3 in DNA: TGTGCCAGCAGCTTTCCCCGGGACAGGGGAAAACTGAACACTGAAGCTTTCTTT.

The chain combines TRBV27 with TRBJ2-1, with 10 bases aligning to TRBD2. CDR1 and CDR2 (germline): MNHEY, SMNVEV (reference sequence). The length of the CDR3 is 15 residues. The ends lost 5 bases at V and 7 bases at J; junction bases unmatched: 8. In nucleotides, the CDR3 is TGTGCCAGCAGTCTAGAAGCGGGAGGGTGGAATGAGCAGTTCTTC. Translating gives CASSLEAGGWNEQFF.

The rearrangement joins TRBV6-5 to TRBJ2-2, with 7 positions matching TRBD1. The CDR3 has 15 amino acids. Trimming removed 10 bases from V and 4 bases from J; junction bases left unmatched: 12. Looked up from germline, CDR1 is MNHEY and CDR2 is SVGAGI. This CDR3 reads CANLTGMMFTGELFF. The CDR3 coding sequence is TGTGCCAACCTGACAGGGATGATGTTCACCGGGGAGCTGTTTTTT.

This chain links TRBV19 with TRBJ2-5; D is undetermined. The V and J ends lost 4 bases and 2 bases respectively, with 17 bases between them. The CDR3 has 16 residues. In germline, CDR1 is LNHDA, CDR2 SQIVND (reference sequence). The CDR3, as DNA: TGTGCCAGTAGTAACTGGTTAGCCTCATTTCAAGAGACCCAGTACTTC. Amino acids: CASSNWLASFQETQYF. The complete variable domain, with remaining parts taken from reference TRBV19 and TRBJ2-5, reads DGGITQSPKYLFRKEGQNVTLSCEQNLNHDAMYWYRQDPGQGLRLIYYSQIVNDFQKGDIAEGYSVSREKKESFPLTVTSAQKNPTAFYLCASSNWLASFQETQYFGPGTRLLVL.

This sequence joins TRBV11-3 and TRBJ2-1; D is perhaps TRBD2 (5 bases). CDR3 length equals 17 residues. Germline-derived CDR1 and CDR2 are SGHNT and YENEEA. The V gene lost 3 bases and the J gene lost 7 bases, with 22 bases spanning the gap. This CDR3 reads CASSFPFLTRSGNEQFF. The CDR3 nucleotides are TGTGCCAGCAGCTTCCCCTTTTTGACCCGGAGCGGTAATGAGCAGTTCTTC.

In its sample, this clone was seen once. The gene calls are TRBV27 and TRBJ1-1; D gene unclear. Germline-derived CDR1 and CDR2 are MNHEY and SMNVEV (reference sequence). The V end lost 1 base, the J end lost 4 bases, and 10 bases lay between the germline ends. This CDR3 contains 14 residues. The DNA for the CDR3 is TGTGCCAGCAGTTTATATCGGCCGGGCACTGAAGCTTTCTTT. As protein: CASSLYRPGTEAFF.

There are a few counts of this clone. V gene TRBV5-5 combines with J gene TRBJ1-1, with D hard to call. The V and J ends lost 1 base and 2 bases respectively, with 3 bases between them. The CDR3 is 12 amino acids. Germline CDR1 and CDR2: SGHKS and YYEKEE (reference sequence). The CDR3: CASSLTNTEAFF. CDR3 coding DNA: TGTGCCAGCAGCTTGACTAACACTGAAGCTTTCTTT.

CDR3 loop: CASSVRDRIFSGNTIYF. The CDR3 coding sequence is TGTGCCAGCAGCGTGCGGGACAGGATATTCTCTGGAAACACCATATATTTT. The rearrangement joins TRBV9 to TRBJ1-3; 8 bases fit TRBD1. The CDR3 is made up of 17 amino acids. V lost 2 bases, J lost 0 bases, and 7 bases stayed unmatched. Germline CDR1 reads SGDLS; CDR2 reads YYNGEE.

This clone was picked up a small number of times. Here the CDR3 DNA reads TGTGCCAGCAGCTTAGCGGTGAAGCAGTACTTC. Translating gives CASSLAVKQYF. This chain joins TRBV11-2 and TRBJ2-7, with D uncertain. CDR3 size: 11 residues. Between the trimmed V and J ends, which lost 1 base and 8 bases, there was a span of 6 bases. Germline V gene sequence: CDR1 SGHAT, CDR2 FQNNGV.

The rearrangement joins TRBV25-1 to TRBJ1-3, with 10 bases lining up with TRBD1. V dropped 5 bases and J dropped 8; count of bases not matched to a gene: 9. This CDR3 has 15 residues. Germline V CDR1 and CDR2: MGHDK, SYGVNS. The CDR3 region is CASSPIRDRGDTIYF. CDR3 DNA sequence: TGTGCCAGCAGTCCCATCCGGGACAGGGGTGACACCATATATTTT.

This clone was observed a few times. The chain combines TRBV2 with TRBJ1-4, with a possible D match to TRBD1 (5 bases). The germline CDR1 and CDR2 sequences are SNHLY and FYNNEI. Trimming took 6 bases from V and 5 from J, leaving 13 bases between them. CDR3 length equals 14 residues. The CDR3 nucleotides read TGTGCCAGCAGACAGACGGAGGGGAATGAAAAACTGTTTTTT. Encoded protein: CASRQTEGNEKLFF.

This clone showed up just a few times. This chain connects TRBV4-1 to TRBJ1-5; 8 bases are shared with TRBD1. Looked up from germline, CDR1 is MGHRA and CDR2 is YSYEKL. The CDR3 runs to 15 residues. Trimming removed 4 bases from V and 6 bases from J; junction bases left unmatched: 8. CDR3 loop: CASSLGQGETQPQHF. For the CDR3, the DNA is TGCGCCAGCAGCCTTGGACAGGGAGAGACTCAGCCCCAGCATTTT.